Below are 26 T cell receptor beta chains sequenced from a single sample in a study of blood T cell repertoires in COVID-19. TCRdb keeps only in-frame clones here, not all; method: immunoSEQ multiplex PCR. The sample contains about 250,000 clones, under 95% of which appear only once. The sequencing sample was made of PBMCs or T cells enriched from blood (not recorded which). The receptors derive from a woman between 18 and 29 years old who had recovered from COVID-19.

V is TRBV4-3 and J is TRBJ2-5; 9 bases are a match to TRBD2. Germline CDR1 and CDR2: LGHNA and YSLEER. The V and J ends lost 4 bases and 5 bases, in that order; junction bases with no gene match: 5. CDR3 size: 14 residues. The CDR3: CASSPGLAGETQYF. The DNA of the CDR3 is TGCGCCAGCAGCCCGGGACTAGCCGGGGAGACCCAGTACTTC.

The gene calls are TRBV19 and TRBJ1-1, with 7 positions matching TRBD1. Germline values: CDR1 LNHDA, CDR2 SQIVND (reference sequence). Losses at the gene ends were 10 bases for V and 5 bases for J; bases not matched to a gene: 13. The CDR3 covers 14 residues. The DNA of the CDR3 is TGTGCCACTTGGGACAGTTCCCGGGGGACTGAAGCTTTCTTT. Its protein product is CATWDSSRGTEAFF.

This chain connects TRBV5-1 to TRBJ2-5; 11 bases are shared with TRBD2. The CDR3 has 16 residues. Unmatched junction bases numbered 12, after V lost 4 bases and J lost 7 bases. Germline values: CDR1 SGHRS, CDR2 YFSETQ. The CDR3 DNA is TGCGCCAGCAGCCTACCGGGACTAGCGGAGGCAGGGACCCAGTACTTC. It codes for CASSLPGLAEAGTQYF.

The DNA of the CDR3 is TGCAGCGTTGTTTACCCAGGGGGTTCCACTGTTGAAGCTTTCTTT. Its protein product is CSVVYPGGSTVEAFF. This chain links TRBV29-1 with TRBJ1-1; 7 positions match TRBD1. The V and J ends lost 4 bases and 7 bases, in that order; junction bases with no gene match: 15. Germline values: CDR1 SQVTM, CDR2 ANQGSEA. This CDR3 has 15 amino acids.

This sequence joins TRBV6-2 or TRBV6-3 and TRBJ1-1; no clear D gene. Germline CDR1 reads MNHEY; CDR2 reads SVGEGT. The V end was cut by 1 base, the J end by 8 bases, with 11 bases between. The CDR3 consists of 13 residues. The CDR3 here is CASSYFQEREAFF. The CDR3 DNA sequence: TGTGCCAGCAGTTACTTTCAGGAACGGGAAGCTTTCTTT.

The chain links TRBV7-9 to TRBJ2-7; 10 bases line up with TRBD1. In germline, CDR1 is SEHNR, CDR2 FQNEAQ (reference sequence). V was clipped by 3 bases and J by 4 bases; unmatched bases: 3. The CDR3 covers 14 residues. For the CDR3, the DNA is TGTGCCAGCAGCTTCGGGACAGGGGCATACGAGCAGTACTTC. Translating gives CASSFGTGAYEQYF.

The CDR3 sequence: CATSRASGRQFEKLFF. The CDR3 coding sequence is TGTGCCACCAGCAGAGCATCCGGGAGACAGTTTGAAAAACTGTTTTTT. The J gene is TRBJ1-4, the V gene TRBV15, with D perhaps TRBD1 (5 bases). The CDR3 loop spans 16 amino acids. Per the germline V gene, CDR1 is LNHNV and CDR2 is YYDKDF (reference sequence). Trimming removed 1 base from V and 7 bases from J, with 16 bases in between.

This clone was picked up a small number of times. The chain employs TRBV4-2 and TRBJ1-3; a possible D gene is TRBD1 (6 bases). The germline CDR1 and CDR2 sequences are LGHNA and YNFKEQ. The V and J ends lost 4 bases and 5 bases respectively, with 15 bases between them. The CDR3 loop spans 15 amino acids. CDR3 coding DNA: TGTGCCAGCAGCCGATTAGGGGGAACTCGAAACACCATATATTTT. Its translation: CASSRLGGTRNTIYF.

This rearrangement joins TRBV12-3 or TRBV12-4 to TRBJ1-1, with 7 bases aligning to TRBD1. This CDR3 is 13 amino acids long. Trimming cost V 5 bases and J 11 bases; bases outside gene matches: 11. Written as DNA, the CDR3 is TGTGCCAGCAGTCCGCTGGCAAGGGGGCCTGCTTTCTTT. It translates to CASSPLARGPAFF.

V usage is TRBV5-1 and J usage is TRBJ2-1; the match to TRBD1 covers 9 bases. This CDR3 spans 15 amino acids. Looked up from germline, CDR1 is SGHRS and CDR2 is YFSETQ. V was pared by 1 base and J by 4 bases, with 3 bases of the junction left unmatched. Written as DNA, the CDR3 is TGCGCCAGCAGCTTGCCCGGGACAGGGTACAATGAGCAGTTCTTC. This sequence encodes CASSLPGTGYNEQFF.

The chain employs TRBV3-1 (or the pseudogene TRBV3-2) and TRBJ2-7; 8 nucleotides align to TRBD1. In germline, CDR1 is LGHDT, CDR2 YNNKEL (reference sequence). This CDR3 has 12 residues. V lost 1 base, J lost 7 bases, and 0 bases stayed unmatched. The DNA for the CDR3 is TGTGCCAGCAGCCAAGGGACAGGGGAGCAGTACTTC. This sequence encodes CASSQGTGEQYF.

The sample holds one count of this clone. The chain recombines TRBV10-1 with TRBJ1-5, with D uncertain. The V gene lost 6 bases and the J gene lost 4 bases, with 16 bases spanning the gap. Germline V gene sequence: CDR1 WNHNN, CDR2 SYGVQD (reference sequence). The CDR3 covers 15 residues. The CDR3 sequence is CASRTQEGMNQPQHF. CDR3 bases: TGCGCCAGCAGGACCCAGGAGGGCATGAATCAGCCCCAGCATTTT.

The rearrangement links TRBV7-8 to TRBJ2-5, with D possibly being TRBD2 (6 bases). The CDR3 runs to 15 residues. The V gene's germline CDR1 is SGHVS and CDR2 FQNEAQ. Trimming took off 2 bases at V and 5 bases at J, with 15 bases between the two ends. CDR3 coding DNA: TGTGCCAGCAGCTTACGGAGGGGAATCGCGGAGACCCAGTACTTC. Protein sequence: CASSLRRGIAETQYF.

The chain is built from TRBV15 and TRBJ1-2; 8 positions match TRBD1. Per the germline V gene, CDR1 is LNHNV and CDR2 is YYDKDF (reference sequence). The V gene end was trimmed by 1 base and the J gene end by 8 bases; junction bases not matched to a gene: 9. The CDR3 extends over 15 amino acids. The CDR3 sequence: CATSRVGQGSKGYTF. The CDR3 bases are TGTGCCACCAGCAGAGTCGGACAGGGCTCGAAAGGCTACACCTTC.

The chain carries TRBV15 and TRBJ2-1; 13 bases are a match to TRBD2. CDR1 LNHNV and CDR2 YYDKDF come from the germline V gene (reference sequence). The CDR3 covers 16 residues. V shed 2 bases, J shed 6 bases, and the junction held 4 bases outside the gene matches. CDR3 residues: CATSRLRLAGGNEQFF. The CDR3 region has the DNA TGTGCCACCAGCAGATTGAGACTAGCGGGGGGCAATGAGCAGTTCTTC.

V gene TRBV5-1 combines with J gene TRBJ2-1; 7 positions agree with TRBD2. The CDR3 runs 13 residues. The V and J ends lost 2 bases and 7 bases, in that order; junction bases with no gene match: 3. Germline values: CDR1 SGHRS, CDR2 YFSETQ. Here the CDR3 reads CASSFGGRNEQFF. The CDR3 DNA reads as TGCGCCAGCAGCTTCGGCGGGAGAAATGAGCAGTTCTTC.

V gene TRBV28 combines with J gene TRBJ2-6; 7 bases are a match to TRBD1. Germline loops: CDR1 MDHEN, CDR2 SYDVKM. V dropped 4 bases and J dropped 0; count of bases not matched to a gene: 9. This CDR3 spans 18 amino acids. For the CDR3, the DNA is TGTGCCAGCAGTTCGGCGAGGGGGCGACTCTCTGGGGCCAACGTCCTGACTTTC. Its translation: CASSSARGRLSGANVLTF. The full variable domain, rest sourced from reference TRBV28 and TRBJ2-6, is DVKVTQSSRYLVKRTGEKVFLECVQDMDHENMFWYRQDPGLGLRLIYFSYDVKMKEKGDIPEGYSVSREKKERFSLILESASTNQTSMYLCASSSARGRLSGANVLTFGAGSRLTVL.

The chain combines TRBV27 with TRBJ1-2, with 11 bases identical to TRBD1. V lost 2 bases, J lost 5 bases, and 7 bases stayed unmatched. The germline CDR1 and CDR2 sequences are MNHEY and SMNVEV (reference sequence). The CDR3 loop spans 16 amino acids. CDR3 DNA sequence: TGTGCCAGCAGTTTAGGCCGGACAGGGGGCTGGTATGGCTACACCTTC. Its translation is CASSLGRTGGWYGYTF.

The rearrangement joins TRBV7-8 to TRBJ2-2; 8 nucleotides match TRBD1. Trimming at V came to 1 base and at J to 5 bases, leaving 3 bases not matched to a gene. The CDR3 has 15 residues. Germline V lookup: CDR1 SGHVS, CDR2 FQNEAQ. The CDR3 nucleotides are TGTGCCAGCAGCTTAGACAGGGGGTGGACCGGGGAGCTGTTTTTT. Its translation: CASSLDRGWTGELFF.

The chain couples TRBV4-2 to TRBJ1-2; D is unclear. CDR3 length: 16 residues. V was shortened by 0 bases and J by 7 bases, with 18 bases between the two germline ends. Germline CDR1 and CDR2: LGHNA and YNFKEQ. The CDR3 bases are TGTGCCAGCAGCCAAGAATCGTCGGGAAATGGGCGTGGCTACACCTTC. It encodes CASSQESSGNGRGYTF.

CDR3 sequence (DNA): TGTGCCAGCTCACCCATTAGGACAGAATACAATGAGCAGTTCTTC. It translates to CASSPIRTEYNEQFF. The rearrangement uses TRBV18 and TRBJ2-1; D is perhaps TRBD1 (6 bases). The germline V and J ends were trimmed by 3 bases and 4 bases, with 13 bases remaining between them. The CDR3 is made up of 15 amino acids. CDR1 and CDR2 from the germline V gene are KGHSH and LQKENI.

The J gene is TRBJ1-1, the V gene TRBV29-1; D perhaps matches TRBD1 (6 bases). Germline V CDR1 and CDR2: SQVTM, ANQGSEA. CDR3 length: 15 residues. V shed 3 bases and J shed 1 base, with 15 bases lying between them. As DNA, the CDR3 is TGCAGCGTTGAGGAGCTGGGACACTCGAACACTGAAGCTTTCTTT. Protein sequence: CSVEELGHSNTEAFF. Together with reference TRBV29-1 and TRBJ1-1, the CDR3 gives the full variable domain: SAVISQKPSRDICQRGTSLTIQCQVDSQVTMMFWYRQQPGQSLTLIATANQGSEATYESGFVIDKFPISRPNLTFSTLTVSNMSPEDSSIYLCSVEELGHSNTEAFFGQGTRLTVV.

This clone has more than one count but fewer than ten. The rearrangement uses TRBV7-8 and TRBJ1-2, with D possibly TRBD1 on 5 matching bases. Trimming shortened V by 6 bases and J by 4 bases, and 24 bases separated the two germline ends. This CDR3 has 17 amino acids. From germline, CDR1 is SGHVS and CDR2 FQNEAQ. For the CDR3, the DNA is TGTGCCAGCAGTCCTCCAAAGGGGAGGGCCCAAGGCTATGGCTACACCTTC. Protein sequence: CASSPPKGRAQGYGYTF.

The chain links TRBV6-2 or TRBV6-3 to TRBJ2-1; weak D call: TRBD2 (5 bases). Trimming removed 5 bases from V and 3 bases from J, with 8 bases in between. The CDR3 sequence is 13 residues long. Germline V gene sequence: CDR1 MNHEY, CDR2 SVGEGT. Here the CDR3 DNA reads TGTGCCAGCAGTCTCCGGGGCTACAATGAGCAGTTCTTC. Translation gives CASSLRGYNEQFF.

Worth noting for this clone: Other DNA sequences in this specimen translate into the identical CDR3. In DNA, the CDR3 is TGTGCCAGCAGCCTAACGGTGAACACTGAAGCTTTCTTT. This codes for CASSLTVNTEAFF. This chain links TRBV7-9 with TRBJ1-1; D unclear. V gave up 5 bases and J gave up 0 bases, with 7 bases separating them. CDR1 and CDR2 from the germline V gene are SEHNR and FQNEAQ (reference sequence). The CDR3 sequence is 13 residues long.

This clone was seen only once. The chain employs TRBV5-6 and TRBJ1-4; tentative D call: TRBD1 (6 bases). The length of the CDR3 is 15 residues. Trimming pared 0 bases from V and 4 bases from J, leaving 10 bases between. Germline V gene sequence: CDR1 SGHDT, CDR2 YYEEEE. The CDR3 nucleotides read TGTGCCAGCAGCTTGGCGGGGACAAGTAATGAAAAACTGTTTTTT. As protein: CASSLAGTSNEKLFF.